Below, 24 T cell receptor beta chains from the same sample are listed, as sequenced in a study of T cell responses to AZD1222 COVID-19 vaccine. TCRdb's copy holds only in-frame clones and misses some; the assay was immunoSEQ multiplex PCR. The table shows 100,000 to 120,000 clones, with roughly four fifths occurring only once. The specimen comprised peripheral blood, sampled on day 0 of AZD1222 vaccination. The receptor set was obtained from an adult in good health.

The count of this clone is one. J is TRBJ1-5 and V is TRBV6-5, with a tentative D call TRBD1 (5 bases). Trimming pared 0 bases from V and 7 bases from J, leaving 7 bases between. CDR1 MNHEY and CDR2 SVGAGI come from the germline V gene. The CDR3 sequence is 13 residues long. The CDR3 nucleotides read TGTGCCAGCAGTTACTCTCGGGGGCAGCCCCAGCATTTT. Protein product: CASSYSRGQPQHF.

The chain employs TRBV28 and TRBJ1-2; 12 bases fit TRBD1. Per germline, CDR1 MDHEN and CDR2 SYDVKM. This CDR3 is built from 18 residues. Losses at the gene ends were 2 bases for V and 7 bases for J; bases not matched to a gene: 14. CDR3 DNA: TGTGCCAGCAGTTTACCCTCGGGACAGGGGGCGGGGGTGGCTGGCTACACCTTC. This gives the protein CASSLPSGQGAGVAGYTF.

Worth noting for this clone: Its ends do not fully match the called genes, so a read error is possible. The V and J genes are TRBV10-3 and TRBJ2-3; D may be TRBD2 (6 bases). The CDR3 spans 14 residues. Germline lookup yields CDR1 ENHRY and CDR2 SYGVKD. The CDR3 sequence is CAVREEGGTDTQYF. CDR3 DNA sequence: TGTGCCGTCAGGGAGGAAGGGGGCACAGATACGCAGTATTTT.

This clone was seen once. V is TRBV7-7 and J is TRBJ2-1, with D tentatively TRBD2 (5 bases). Germline values: CDR1 SSHAT, CDR2 FNYEAQ (reference sequence). The CDR3 covers 14 residues. V shed 1 base and J shed 6 bases, with 10 bases lying between them. The DNA for the CDR3 is TGTGCCAGCAGCTTAGGGGCGGGTTCCAATGAGCAGTTCTTC. This sequence encodes CASSLGAGSNEQFF.

This clone was seen a single time. This chain connects TRBV28 to TRBJ1-4; 7 bases match TRBD1. V was clipped by 5 bases and J by 12 bases; unmatched bases: 18. The CDR3 sequence is 16 residues long. Germline V gene data show CDR1 as MDHEN and CDR2 as SYDVKM. The DNA for the CDR3 is TGTGCCAGCAGTCACCCTAAATATGACAGGGTTTCTGAACTGTTTTTT. It encodes CASSHPKYDRVSELFF.

V gene TRBV4-1 combines with J gene TRBJ2-1; TRBD2 matches 13 bases. The CDR3 runs 18 residues. V was clipped by 2 bases and J by 0 bases; unmatched bases: 4. Germline CDR1 reads MGHRA; CDR2 reads YSYEKL. The CDR3 DNA follows: TGCGCCAGCAGCCAACTGGGACTAGCGGGACTCTCCTACAATGAGCAGTTCTTC. Residues: CASSQLGLAGLSYNEQFF.

This chain connects TRBV28 to TRBJ2-7, with D possibly matching TRBD1 (5 bases). This CDR3 region has 14 residues. The V and J ends lost 8 bases and 6 bases respectively, with 20 bases between them. The V gene's germline CDR1 is MDHEN and CDR2 SYDVKM. This CDR3 is CASSLSGRVGEQYF. The CDR3 coding sequence is TGTGCCAGCTCCCTTTCGGGCAGGGTAGGCGAGCAGTACTTC.

The rearrangement links TRBV27 to TRBJ1-5; D gene unclear. Germline assignment: CDR1 MNHEY and CDR2 SMNVEV (reference sequence). The CDR3 is 17 residues long. V was cut by 3 bases and J by 2 bases, with 17 bases left in between. The CDR3 reads CASSFLSSQLGNQPQHF. The CDR3 region has the DNA TGTGCCAGCAGTTTCCTCTCTTCCCAGCTGGGCAATCAGCCCCAGCATTTT.

The chain joins TRBV5-5 to TRBJ2-5, with TRBD1 matching over 7 bases. Germline CDR1 and CDR2: SGHKS and YYEKEE (reference sequence). The CDR3 is made up of 14 amino acids. V shed 5 bases, J shed 5 bases, and the junction held 9 bases outside the gene matches. As DNA, the CDR3 is TGTGCCAGCAGGCTACAGGGGATTTGGGAGACCCAGTACTTC. This sequence encodes CASRLQGIWETQYF.

V is TRBV7-2 and J is TRBJ2-7; D is possibly TRBD2 (6 bases). Per germline, CDR1 SGHTA and CDR2 FQGNSA. Trimming shortened V by 1 base and J by 0 bases, and 10 bases separated the two germline ends. The CDR3 spans 15 residues. CDR3 coding DNA: TGTGCCAGCAGCTTAGAGGTGGGGGGCTCCTACGAGCAGTACTTC. As protein: CASSLEVGGSYEQYF. Looking up the rest from reference TRBV7-2 and TRBJ2-7 gives the full variable domain: GAGVSQSPSNKVTEKGKDVELRCDPISGHTALYWYRQSLGQGLEFLIYFQGNSAPDKSGLPSDRFSAERTGGSVSTLTIQRTQQEDSAVYLCASSLEVGGSYEQYFGPGTRLTVT.

This rearrangement joins TRBV15 to TRBJ1-4; possible D gene TRBD1, 5 bases. Trimming stripped 5 bases from V and 0 bases from J, with 13 bases between. There are 16 residues in the CDR3. CDR1 and CDR2 (germline): LNHNV, YYDKDF (reference sequence). In DNA, the CDR3 is TGTGCCACCAGCGTATCCCCGACAGCAACTAATGAAAAACTGTTTTTT. This codes for CATSVSPTATNEKLFF. The full variable domain, completed using reference TRBV15 and TRBJ1-4, is DAMVIQNPRYQVTQFGKPVTLSCSQTLNHNVMYWYQQKSSQAPKLLFHYYDKDFNNEADTPDNFQSRRPNTSFCFLDIRSPGLGDTAMYLCATSVSPTATNEKLFFGSGTQLSVL.

A single count supports this clone. V usage is TRBV24-1 and J usage is TRBJ2-3; D is perhaps TRBD2 (6 bases). CDR1 and CDR2 (germline): KGHDR, SFDVKD. The CDR3 spans 14 residues. Trimming removed 2 bases from V and 1 base from J, with 6 bases in between. This CDR3 reads CATSDWGGTDTQYF. The CDR3 region has the DNA TGTGCCACCAGTGATTGGGGGGGCACAGATACGCAGTATTTT.

This rearrangement joins TRBV5-5 to TRBJ1-1, with a possible D match to TRBD1 (5 bases). Per the germline V gene, CDR1 is SGHKS and CDR2 is YYEKEE (reference sequence). CDR3 length equals 15 residues. Trimming stripped 1 base from V and 4 bases from J, with 14 bases between. The CDR3 region has the DNA TGTGCCAGCAGCTTGCAGACCCAGGGAGGCACTGAAGCTTTCTTT. This translates into CASSLQTQGGTEAFF.

This chain's CDR3 is CASSGTGGRLEAFF. The CDR3 coding sequence is TGTGCCAGCAGTGGGACAGGGGGCCGACTTGAAGCTTTCTTT. V gene TRBV2 combines with J gene TRBJ1-1, with 11 bases aligning to TRBD1. Trimming at V came to 4 bases and at J to 7 bases, leaving 5 bases not matched to a gene. Per the germline V gene, CDR1 is SNHLY and CDR2 is FYNNEI. CDR3 length equals 14 residues.

This chain joins TRBV6-8 and TRBJ1-2; D not certain. Germline CDR1 is MNHGY and CDR2 is SAAAGT. V lost 6 bases to trimming and J lost 5 bases, with 22 bases between them. CDR3 length: 16 residues. The CDR3, as DNA: TGTGCCAGCAGACAGCCCCCGGACGTCCTTATTTATGGCTACACCTTC. Encoded protein: CASRQPPDVLIYGYTF.

The chain recombines TRBV4-1 with TRBJ1-6; 8 nucleotides match TRBD1. CDR1 is MGHRA, CDR2 YSYEKL, per germline. The ends lost 8 bases at V and 8 bases at J; junction bases unmatched: 8. The length of the CDR3 is 14 residues. In DNA form, the CDR3 reads TGCGCCAGCGGACGGGACAGGTGGGATTCACCCCTCCACTTT. Encoded protein: CASGRDRWDSPLHF.

The chain joins TRBV2 to TRBJ1-1; D gene ambiguous. The V gene's germline CDR1 is SNHLY and CDR2 FYNNEI. V was clipped by 8 bases and J by 11 bases, with 18 bases between them. This CDR3 is 12 amino acids long. The CDR3 region is CASGRTVSGAFF. The CDR3 DNA follows: TGTGCCAGCGGCCGGACGGTGAGTGGGGCTTTCTTT.

V and J are TRBV6-5 and TRBJ2-7; D may correspond to TRBD1 or TRBD2 (5 bases each). The V end lost 6 bases, the J end lost 1 base, and 16 bases lay between the germline ends. This CDR3 is 15 amino acids long. Germline CDR1 is MNHEY and CDR2 is SVGAGI. The CDR3 loop is CASSLGDARSYEQYF. CDR3 bases: TGTGCCAGCAGCCTAGGGGACGCCCGTTCCTACGAGCAGTACTTC.

The chain recombines TRBV9 with TRBJ2-7; TRBD1 matches at 8 bases. CDR3 size: 16 residues. The J segment lost 3 bases and the V segment lost 4 bases, leaving 12 bases of the junction unmatched. Germline V CDR1 and CDR2: SGDLS, YYNGEE. The CDR3 DNA sequence: TGTGCCAGCAGCCCCCGTCTAGGGACAGGAGACTACGAGCAGTACTTC. Protein sequence: CASSPRLGTGDYEQYF.

The rearrangement joins TRBV11-3 to TRBJ2-3; D ambiguous. This CDR3 contains 13 residues. V dropped 4 bases and J dropped 3 bases, with 8 bases sitting between them. Germline values: CDR1 SGHNT, CDR2 YENEEA. The CDR3, as DNA: TGTGCCAGCAGCTCGCGACATACAGATACGCAGTATTTT. This sequence encodes CASSSRHTDTQYF.

The chain is built from TRBV6-1 and TRBJ2-2; TRBD1 might be the D (6 bases). With 2 bases removed from V and 5 bases from J, the gap between germline ends came to 12 bases. The CDR3 loop spans 15 amino acids. From germline, CDR1 is MNHNS and CDR2 SASEGT. CDR3 sequence reads: CASSESSGVTGELFF. CDR3 in DNA: TGTGCCAGCAGTGAATCGTCAGGGGTGACCGGGGAGCTGTTTTTT.

In this sample, this clone turned up a few times. The rearrangement uses TRBV11-2 and TRBJ1-4; D is ambiguous. The germline gives CDR1 SGHAT, CDR2 FQNNGV. The V gene lost 4 bases and the J gene lost 0 bases, with 15 bases spanning the gap. The CDR3 loop spans 17 amino acids. As DNA, the CDR3 is TGTGCCAGCAGCTCCGCCATAGGATTTGCAACTAATGAAAAACTGTTTTTT. Its protein product is CASSSAIGFATNEKLFF.

CDR3 nucleotides: TGTGCCAGCAAGGTAGCGGGAGCGGTTGAGCAGTTCTTC. Its translation: CASKVAGAVEQFF. The chain is built from TRBV28 and TRBJ2-1; 9 bases map to TRBD2. The CDR3 extends over 13 amino acids. The germline CDR1 and CDR2 sequences are MDHEN and SYDVKM. V trimming: 7 bases; J trimming: 9 bases; junction bases outside the gene matches: 7.

This chain links TRBV29-1 with TRBJ1-2; TRBD1 might be the D (6 bases). From germline, CDR1 is SQVTM and CDR2 ANQGSEA. The ends were cut back, 0 bases at V and 7 bases at J, with 9 bases in the middle. This CDR3 spans 12 amino acids. The CDR3 DNA is TGCAGCGTTGAAGATGTAGGGGGTGGCTACACCTTC. Translating it yields CSVEDVGGGYTF.